The 30 T cell receptor beta chains given below trace back to one sample, sequenced in a study of T cell responses to AZD1222 COVID-19 vaccine (TCRdb year 2021). Reading the label with the study, this specimen's time point is: baseline before first vaccination. The receptor library was made with the immunoSEQ multiplex PCR assay. TCRdb limited this immuneACCESS table to in-frame rearrangements with V and J called. A share of clones is missing; checked studies link under half to unresolved V genes, and the rest is unexplained. In all, the sample holds 150,000 to 200,000 clones, and around 93% of those were seen once. The top ten hold roughly a tenth of the sample. The sequencing here drew on peripheral blood, taken on day 0 of AZD1222 vaccination. The receptors stem from an adult in good health.

The chain recombines TRBV6-5 with TRBJ2-7, with a possible D match to TRBD1 (6 bases). The CDR3 runs to 13 residues. V gave up 8 bases and J gave up 0 bases, with 11 bases separating them. Germline values: CDR1 MNHEY, CDR2 SVGAGI. The CDR3 sequence is CASRTDLSYEQYF. CDR3 bases: TGTGCCAGCCGGACAGACCTCTCCTACGAGCAGTACTTC.

This clone was detected only once. The rearrangement links TRBV3-1 (or the pseudogene TRBV3-2) to TRBJ1-2, with 8 bases identical to TRBD1. Germline CDR1 reads LGHDT; CDR2 reads YNNKEL (reference sequence). Unmatched junction bases numbered 9, after V lost 3 bases and J lost 6 bases. The CDR3 extends over 15 amino acids. The CDR3 region is CASSQARGLKDGYTF. For the CDR3, the DNA is TGTGCCAGCAGCCAGGCCAGGGGGCTGAAAGATGGCTACACCTTC.

The rearrangement uses TRBV28 and TRBJ1-5; D not certain. Trimming cost V 3 bases and J 4 bases, with 13 bases left between them. The CDR3 consists of 15 residues. Germline CDR1 MDHEN, CDR2 SYDVKM. CDR3 DNA sequence: TGTGCCAGCAGTTTCTATGGGGTTGGGAATCAGCCCCAGCATTTT. Its protein product is CASSFYGVGNQPQHF. The full variable domain, its missing parts supplied by reference TRBV28 and TRBJ1-5, is DVKVTQSSRYLVKRTGEKVFLECVQDMDHENMFWYRQDPGLGLRLIYFSYDVKMKEKGDIPEGYSVSREKKERFSLILESASTNQTSMYLCASSFYGVGNQPQHFGDGTRLSIL.

This chain connects TRBV5-6 to TRBJ2-1; no reliable D call. Trimming cost V 2 bases and J 5 bases, with 8 bases left between them. Germline CDR1 reads SGHDT; CDR2 reads YYEEEE. This CDR3 spans 13 amino acids. This CDR3 reads CASSFWVDNEQFF. The DNA of the CDR3 is TGTGCCAGCAGCTTTTGGGTGGACAATGAGCAGTTCTTC.

Only one count was recorded for this clone. This chain uses TRBV5-6 with TRBJ2-5; no reliable D call. This CDR3 contains 13 residues. CDR1 is SGHDT and CDR2 is YYEEEE in the germline V gene. Deletions cut 4 bases from V and 2 bases from J, with 9 bases between. CDR3 nucleotide sequence: TGTGCCAGCAGCCGTACTTCACAAGAGACCCAGTACTTC. Translation: CASSRTSQETQYF.

The rearrangement links TRBV6-2 or TRBV6-3 to TRBJ2-1; D unclear. Germline loops: CDR1 MNHEY, CDR2 SVGEGT. The CDR3 has 12 amino acids. V lost 6 bases and J 6 bases, leaving 9 bases between the germline ends. The CDR3 loop reads CASSLRLNEQFF. The CDR3 nucleotides are TGTGCCAGCAGCCTACGGCTCAATGAGCAGTTCTTC.

In this sample, this clone turned up a few times. The chain joins TRBV23-1 to TRBJ2-3; tentatively, D is TRBD2 (5 bases). TRBV23-1 is annotated as an ORF whose role is uncertain. The CDR3 spans 13 residues. Between the trimmed V and J ends, which lost 2 bases and 9 bases, there was a span of 12 bases. CDR3 region: CASSQPGWRTQYF. In nucleotides, the CDR3 is TGCGCCAGCAGTCAACCGGGCTGGAGGACGCAGTATTTT.

V usage is TRBV18 and J usage is TRBJ2-3; D uncertain. Germline V CDR1 and CDR2: KGHSH, LQKENI. V was pared by 3 bases and J by 0 bases, with 16 bases between. CDR3 length: 17 amino acids. The CDR3 coding sequence is TGTGCCAGCTCACCTCCGGTGATGGGCGATAGCACAGATACGCAGTATTTT. It translates to CASSPPVMGDSTDTQYF.

The V call is TRBV7-2, the J call TRBJ2-1, with 8 positions matching TRBD1. The V gene end was trimmed by 5 bases and the J gene end by 9 bases; junction bases not matched to a gene: 9. Germline assignment: CDR1 SGHTA and CDR2 FQGNSA. The CDR3 totals 14 residues. CDR3 protein: CASSPRQGLGEQFF. DNA for the CDR3: TGTGCCAGCAGCCCTCGACAGGGGCTGGGTGAGCAGTTCTTC.

The V gene is TRBV5-4, the J gene TRBJ2-1; perhaps TRBD2 as D (6 bases). Germline CDR1 is SGHNT and CDR2 is YYREEE (reference sequence). Trimming removed 0 bases from V and 1 base from J, with 17 bases in between. CDR3 size: 18 residues. CDR3 DNA sequence: TGTGCCAGCAGCTTGGGGGCTCGATTTAGCGGTTCCTACAATGAGCAGTTCTTC. Translated: CASSLGARFSGSYNEQFF.

The genes are TRBV6-1 and TRBJ2-1; no reliable D call. The V end was cut by 2 bases, the J end by 4 bases, with 6 bases between. The CDR3 has 13 residues. Germline V gene lookup returns CDR1 MNHNS and CDR2 SASEGT. Here the CDR3 reads CASSEKGYNEQFF. The CDR3, as DNA: TGTGCCAGCAGTGAAAAGGGATACAATGAGCAGTTCTTC.

The chain joins TRBV19 to TRBJ2-1; 7 bases align to TRBD2. The J segment lost 0 bases and the V segment lost 9 bases, leaving 2 bases of the junction unmatched. CDR1 and CDR2 (germline): LNHDA, SQIVND (reference sequence). The CDR3 consists of 13 residues. Here the CDR3 DNA reads TGTGCCAGGCGGGAGAACTCCTACAATGAGCAGTTCTTC. Amino acids: CARRENSYNEQFF.

The CDR3 spells CASSLKGNTQYF. For the CDR3, the DNA is TGTGCCAGCAGCTTAAAGGGAAATACGCAGTATTTT. The V and J genes are TRBV11-2 and TRBJ2-3; no reliable D call. Trimming stripped 2 bases from V and 7 bases from J, with 7 bases between. The CDR3 has 12 residues. Per germline, CDR1 SGHAT and CDR2 FQNNGV.

The gene calls are TRBV28 and TRBJ2-1, with 8 bases matching TRBD1. This CDR3 spans 15 amino acids. CDR1 MDHEN and CDR2 SYDVKM come from the germline V gene. V was pared by 6 bases and J by 9 bases, with 13 bases of the junction left unmatched. The CDR3 loop is CASSSRGLVMAEQFF. The CDR3 DNA reads as TGTGCCAGCAGCTCCAGGGGGCTAGTTATGGCTGAGCAGTTCTTC.

V gene TRBV2 combines with J gene TRBJ1-5; no definite D call. CDR3 size: 14 residues. In germline, CDR1 is SNHLY, CDR2 FYNNEI. V dropped 3 bases and J dropped 0 bases, with 6 bases sitting between them. As DNA, the CDR3 is TGTGCCAGCAGTGACAGCTATAGCAATCAGCCCCAGCATTTT. This codes for CASSDSYSNQPQHF.

The J gene is TRBJ2-2, the V gene TRBV9, with D maybe TRBD1 (6 bases). Trimming pared 4 bases from V and 1 base from J, leaving 14 bases between. The length of the CDR3 is 16 residues. Germline lookup yields CDR1 SGDLS and CDR2 YYNGEE. CDR3 in amino acids: CASSRSGTLNTGELFF. Written as DNA, the CDR3 is TGTGCCAGCAGCAGATCCGGGACACTGAACACCGGGGAGCTGTTTTTT.

V is TRBV11-3 and J is TRBJ2-1; D unclear. The CDR3 sequence is 15 residues long. Germline V lookup: CDR1 SGHNT, CDR2 YENEEA. Trimming shortened V by 3 bases and J by 8 bases, and 17 bases separated the two germline ends. In DNA, the CDR3 is TGTGCCAGCAGCTTTCTATCGGGTGGTAGTCATGAGCAGTTCTTC. Its protein is CASSFLSGGSHEQFF.

The gene calls are TRBV30 and TRBJ1-5; 7 positions match TRBD1. The CDR3 extends over 14 amino acids. V shed 0 bases and J 6 bases; nucleotides not matched to a gene: 5. The germline gives CDR1 GTSNPN, CDR2 SVGIG (reference sequence). The CDR3 region is CAWSVGTEFQPQHF. Written as DNA, the CDR3 is TGTGCCTGGAGTGTAGGGACAGAGTTTCAGCCCCAGCATTTT.

V is TRBV6-1 and J is TRBJ2-3, with TRBD2 matching over 7 bases. Germline V gives CDR1 MNHNS, CDR2 SASEGT. Unmatched junction bases numbered 11, after V lost 3 bases and J lost 2 bases. There are 17 residues in the CDR3. The CDR3 DNA reads TGTGCCAGCAGTGAGGGGGAGGGACCAGGGATCACAGATACGCAGTATTTT. It encodes CASSEGEGPGITDTQYF.

This clone came up once. The chain joins TRBV3-1 (or the pseudogene TRBV3-2) to TRBJ2-7; possibly TRBD1 for D (5 bases). CDR1 LGHDT and CDR2 YNNKEL come from the germline V gene (reference sequence). Trimming stripped 1 base from V and 5 bases from J, with 12 bases between. This CDR3 is 14 amino acids long. The CDR3 is CASSQANRRHEQYF. CDR3 in DNA: TGTGCCAGCAGCCAAGCCAACAGGCGCCACGAGCAGTACTTC.

The rearrangement joins TRBV29-1 to TRBJ2-7; 10 bases agree with TRBD1. Germline CDR1 reads SQVTM; CDR2 reads ANQGSEA. The V gene end was trimmed by 7 bases and the J gene end by 6 bases; junction bases not matched to a gene: 3. CDR3 length equals 11 residues. The chain's CDR3 is CSGQGAGEQYF. CDR3 nucleotides: TGCAGCGGACAGGGGGCCGGCGAGCAGTACTTC.

The chain recombines TRBV12-3 or TRBV12-4 with TRBJ2-7; D gene uncertain. Trimming removed 5 bases at V and 3 bases at J, with 5 bases between. The CDR3 sequence is 11 residues long. In nucleotides, the CDR3 is TGTGCCAGCAGTGGTCTCTACGAGCAGTACTTC. Translation: CASSGLYEQYF.

The chain is built from TRBV7-3 and TRBJ2-3; D unclear. From germline, CDR1 is SGHTA and CDR2 FQGTGA. The V end was cut by 1 base, the J end by 6 bases, with 14 bases between. This CDR3 contains 15 residues. The CDR3 DNA sequence: TGTGCCAGCAGCTTAAATGCGTTCCTAAGCGATACGCAGTATTTT. It encodes CASSLNAFLSDTQYF.

The genes are TRBV4-1 and TRBJ2-7, with 12 bases aligning to TRBD2. V shed 6 bases, J shed 1 base, and the junction held 4 bases outside the gene matches. The CDR3 is 15 residues long. Per the germline V gene, CDR1 is MGHRA and CDR2 is YSYEKL. CDR3 nucleotides: TGCGCCAGCAGTCCGACTAGCGGGAGTTCCTACGAGCAGTACTTC. Translation gives CASSPTSGSSYEQYF.

This clone was detected a few times. This rearrangement joins TRBV10-3 to TRBJ2-7, with D perhaps TRBD2 (5 bases). The V end was cut by 2 bases, the J end by 2 bases, with 7 bases between. This CDR3 comprises 13 residues. Germline CDR1 reads ENHRY; CDR2 reads SYGVKD. Here the CDR3 DNA reads TGTGCCATCAGTGAGGAGGGCCCCTACGAGCAGTACTTC. As protein: CAISEEGPYEQYF.

This clone showed up just once. This CDR3 is CASSQDAGGETQYF. The CDR3 coding sequence is TGTGCCAGCAGCCAAGATGCCGGGGGAGAGACCCAGTACTTC. The rearrangement links TRBV3-1 (or the pseudogene TRBV3-2) to TRBJ2-5, with a tentative D call TRBD2 (6 bases). The CDR3 runs to 14 residues. Germline CDR1 LGHDT, CDR2 YNNKEL (reference sequence). With 0 bases removed from V and 4 bases from J, the gap between germline ends came to 9 bases.

This chain joins TRBV10-2 and TRBJ2-7; a possible D gene is TRBD1 (6 bases). The CDR3 runs 13 residues. Germline CDR1 WSHSY, CDR2 SAAADI. The V and J ends lost 6 bases and 3 bases respectively, with 12 bases between them. The CDR3 coding sequence is TGCGCCAGCAGGGCCAGACAGGACTACGAGCAGTACTTC. This translates into CASRARQDYEQYF.

The chain has TRBV27 and TRBJ1-5, with unresolved D. V lost 6 bases and J lost 0, with 12 bases in between. CDR3 size: 15 residues. In germline, CDR1 is MNHEY, CDR2 SMNVEV (reference sequence). Written as DNA, the CDR3 is TGTGCCAGCAGCCTAGACGCTTATAGCAATCAGCCCCAGCATTTT. Protein sequence: CASSLDAYSNQPQHF.

The chain combines TRBV5-1 with TRBJ2-7, with 9 bases that match TRBD1. The CDR3 consists of 13 residues. CDR1 is SGHRS, CDR2 YFSETQ, per germline. The junction had 3 bases not matched to a gene; V was cut back by 3 bases and J by 5 bases. The CDR3 region has the DNA TGCGCCAGCAGCTGGACAGGGGACCACGAGCAGTACTTC. This encodes CASSWTGDHEQYF.

The chain links TRBV6-2 or TRBV6-3 to TRBJ1-1; possibly TRBD1 for D (6 bases). V gave up 5 bases and J gave up 5 bases, with 18 bases separating them. Germline V gene sequence: CDR1 MNHEY, CDR2 SVGEGT. CDR3 length: 15 residues. CDR3 DNA sequence: TGTGCCAGCAGTCCGGCAGGGGCGGGAAGGACTGAAGCTTTCTTT. This translates into CASSPAGAGRTEAFF.